The 18 T cell receptor beta chains listed next were all sequenced from one sample in a study of blood T cell repertoires in COVID-19. Sequencing was performed with immunoSEQ multiplex PCR; in TCRdb, only in-frame clones are kept and a portion is missing. The sample carries about 150,000 clones, approximately 81% recorded once. Input material: peripheral blood. All receptors come from a human donor in a cohort sampled during active COVID-19.

The chain links TRBV19 to TRBJ2-4; 7 bases agree with TRBD2. The CDR3 runs 17 residues. V lost 1 base and J lost 1; bases outside the gene matches: 7. The germline gives CDR1 LNHDA, CDR2 SQIVND (reference sequence). CDR3 region: CASSIGGGVPAKNIQYF. The CDR3 DNA sequence: TGTGCCAGTAGTATAGGGGGGGGAGTACCGGCCAAAAACATTCAGTACTTC.

The chain links TRBV13 to TRBJ2-2; no definite D call. V lost 10 bases to trimming and J lost 1 base, with 10 bases between them. The CDR3 is 13 residues long. Germline values: CDR1 PRHDT, CDR2 FYEKMQ (reference sequence). Here the CDR3 DNA reads TGTGCCACGATGGCAGGGAACACCGGGGAGCTGTTTTTT. As protein: CATMAGNTGELFF.

In nucleotides, the CDR3 is TGTGCCAGCAGCTTAGATCAGGGCAGCTCCGAAGCTTTCTTT. It encodes CASSLDQGSSEAFF. The gene calls are TRBV11-3 and TRBJ1-1, with D tentatively TRBD1 (5 bases). This CDR3 spans 14 amino acids. Germline loops: CDR1 SGHNT, CDR2 YENEEA. V was pared by 0 bases and J by 8 bases, with 13 bases between.

The genes are TRBV4-1 and TRBJ2-5, with 9 nucleotides matching TRBD1. The CDR3 loop spans 17 amino acids. V gave up 4 bases and J gave up 4 bases; unmatched junction bases: 13. In germline, CDR1 is MGHRA, CDR2 YSYEKL. CDR3 sequence reads: CASSPRTRTGAGETQYF. CDR3 sequence (DNA): TGCGCCAGCAGCCCTCGGACCCGGACAGGGGCCGGAGAGACCCAGTACTTC.

A few counts support this clone. V usage is TRBV5-5 and J usage is TRBJ2-2; D might be TRBD1 (6 bases). CDR1 is SGHKS and CDR2 is YYEKEE in the germline V gene (reference sequence). The CDR3 covers 15 residues. The V end lost 4 bases, the J end lost 6 bases, and 16 bases lay between the germline ends. CDR3 in DNA: TGTGCCAGCAGCCCGGACGTTAACAGGGCCGGGGAGCTGTTTTTT. Translated: CASSPDVNRAGELFF. The full variable domain, completed using reference TRBV5-5 and TRBJ2-2, is DAGVTQSPTHLIKTRGQQVTLRCSPISGHKSVSWYQQVLGQGPQFIFQYYEKEERGRGNFPDRFSARQFPNYSSELNVNALLLGDSALYLCASSPDVNRAGELFFGEGSRLTVL.

V and J are TRBV18 and TRBJ1-3, with no clear D. V lost 3 bases and J lost 7, with 10 bases in between. Germline V gene data show CDR1 as KGHSH and CDR2 as LQKENI. There are 13 residues in the CDR3. CDR3 sequence: CASSPSTGNTIYF. CDR3 nucleotide sequence: TGTGCCAGCTCACCCTCGACCGGGAACACCATATATTTT.

The V and J genes are TRBV11-2 and TRBJ2-5; D is perhaps TRBD2 (5 bases). The germline V gene encodes CDR1 SGHAT and CDR2 FQNNGV. The ends were cut back, 0 bases at V and 4 bases at J, with 9 bases in the middle. The CDR3 runs 14 residues. This CDR3 reads CASSLERAGETQYF. The CDR3 DNA reads as TGTGCCAGCAGCTTAGAACGGGCGGGAGAGACCCAGTACTTC.

This clone was observed a few times. The genes are TRBV11-2 and TRBJ1-1, with D unresolved. Trimming left V 1 base short and J 4 bases short, with 7 bases between. Per germline, CDR1 SGHAT and CDR2 FQNNGV. The CDR3 spans 13 residues. The CDR3 loop is CASSLVQITEAFF. The CDR3 DNA reads TGTGCCAGCAGCTTAGTACAGATCACTGAAGCTTTCTTT.

The CDR3 loop is CASSRGVADTQYF. The CDR3 DNA sequence: TGTGCCAGCAGCCGGGGGGTGGCAGATACGCAGTATTTT. This chain joins TRBV7-2 and TRBJ2-3; the match to TRBD2 covers 7 bases. The CDR3 is 13 amino acids. Germline V CDR1 and CDR2: SGHTA, FQGNSA. With V trimmed by 5 bases and J by 4 bases, 3 bases remained unmatched.

This sequence joins TRBV7-2 and TRBJ2-3; 9 positions agree with TRBD2. Germline trimming cut 6 bases from V and 2 bases from J; bases unmatched to any gene: 3. The CDR3 totals 14 residues. Germline lookup yields CDR1 SGHTA and CDR2 FQGNSA. The chain's CDR3 is CASRPSGNTDTQYF. The DNA for the CDR3 is TGTGCCAGCAGACCTAGCGGGAACACAGATACGCAGTATTTT.

This rearrangement joins TRBV7-2 to TRBJ1-5, with a tentative D call TRBD1 (5 bases). Trimming removed 6 bases at V and 5 bases at J, with 11 bases between. Germline values: CDR1 SGHTA, CDR2 FQGNSA. CDR3 length: 13 residues. CDR3 sequence (DNA): TGTGCCAGCAGTGGGCGGGGGGATCAGCCCCAGCATTTT. It specifies CASSGRGDQPQHF.

This clone was picked up one time. This chain links TRBV9 with TRBJ1-3; D gene unclear. The CDR3 extends over 14 amino acids. V lost 0 bases and J 1 base, leaving 5 bases between the germline ends. The germline CDR1 and CDR2 sequences are SGDLS and YYNGEE. CDR3 DNA sequence: TGTGCCAGCAGCGTAGACTGGTCTGGAAACACCATATATTTT. This translates into CASSVDWSGNTIYF.

The genes are TRBV7-6 and TRBJ2-2, with a possible D match to TRBD2 (6 bases). CDR1 SGHVS and CDR2 FNYEAQ come from the germline V gene. V was trimmed by 4 bases and J by 4 bases, leaving 16 bases between them. This CDR3 comprises 16 residues. The DNA for the CDR3 is TGTGCCAGCAGCTCCCAAAGGGGCGGGGCCACCGGGGAGCTGTTTTTT. It encodes CASSSQRGGATGELFF.

The chain links TRBV29-1 to TRBJ2-5, with D possibly matching TRBD2 (6 bases). CDR3 length: 17 amino acids. Deletions cut 5 bases from V and 5 bases from J, with 27 bases between. CDR1 and CDR2 (germline): SQVTM, ANQGSEA. The CDR3 bases are TGCAGCGTTCGCCCTCGGAGGGGTTTGGAGGGTGGGGAGACCCAGTACTTC. Its translation: CSVRPRRGLEGGETQYF.

This chain uses TRBV11-3 with TRBJ1-2; D remains ambiguous. V was cut by 0 bases and J by 3 bases, with 5 bases left in between. Germline V gene sequence: CDR1 SGHNT, CDR2 YENEEA. The CDR3 spans 13 residues. The CDR3 is CASSLDGDYGYTF. In nucleotides, the CDR3 is TGTGCCAGCAGCTTAGATGGAGACTATGGCTACACCTTC.

The chain combines TRBV7-9 with TRBJ2-7, with 10 bases that match TRBD1. CDR1 and CDR2 (germline): SEHNR, FQNEAQ (reference sequence). V lost 5 bases and J lost 4; bases outside the gene matches: 5. The CDR3 covers 14 residues. The CDR3 DNA sequence: TGTGCCAGCAGCCCGGGACAGGGGCCTTACGAGCAGTACTTC. Residues: CASSPGQGPYEQYF.

The chain's CDR3 is CASSEGENTIYF. As DNA, the CDR3 is TGTGCCAGCAGTGAAGGAGAAAACACCATATATTTT. This chain uses TRBV2 with TRBJ1-3; D not certain. V was clipped by 1 base and J by 6 bases, with 4 bases between them. This CDR3 comprises 12 residues. CDR1 SNHLY and CDR2 FYNNEI come from the germline V gene. The entire variable domain, with the rest obtained from reference TRBV2 and TRBJ1-3, is as follows: EPEVTQTPSHQVTQMGQEVILRCVPISNHLYFYWYRQILGQKVEFLVSFYNNEISEKSEIFDDQFSVERPDGSNFTLKIRSTKLEDSAMYFCASSEGENTIYFGEGSWLTVV.

The gene calls are TRBV6-1 and TRBJ2-3; D is unclear. Trimming stripped 2 bases from V and 10 bases from J, with 13 bases between. CDR1 MNHNS and CDR2 SASEGT come from the germline V gene. There are 13 residues in the CDR3. CDR3 residues: CASSETPETSQYF. DNA of the CDR3: TGTGCCAGCAGTGAAACCCCTGAAACATCGCAGTATTTT.